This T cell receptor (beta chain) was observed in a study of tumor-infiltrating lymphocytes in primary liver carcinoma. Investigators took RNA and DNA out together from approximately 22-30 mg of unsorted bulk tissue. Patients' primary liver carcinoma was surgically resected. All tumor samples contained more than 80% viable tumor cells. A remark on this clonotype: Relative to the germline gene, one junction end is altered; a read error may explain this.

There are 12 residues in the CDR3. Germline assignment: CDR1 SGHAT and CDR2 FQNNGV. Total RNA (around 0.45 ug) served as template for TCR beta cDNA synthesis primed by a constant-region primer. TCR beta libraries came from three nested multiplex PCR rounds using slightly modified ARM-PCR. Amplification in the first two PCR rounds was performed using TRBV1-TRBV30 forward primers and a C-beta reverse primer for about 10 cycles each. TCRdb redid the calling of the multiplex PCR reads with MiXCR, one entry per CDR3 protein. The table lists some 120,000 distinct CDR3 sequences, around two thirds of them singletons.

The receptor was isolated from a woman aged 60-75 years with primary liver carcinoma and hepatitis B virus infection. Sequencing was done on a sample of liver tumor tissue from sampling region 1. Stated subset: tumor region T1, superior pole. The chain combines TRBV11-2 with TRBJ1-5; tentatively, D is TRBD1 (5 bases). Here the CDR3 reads CASSRGNQPQHF. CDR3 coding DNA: TGTGCCAGCAGCCGGGGCAATCAGCCCCAACATTTT.